Sequencing of this T cell receptor (beta chain) was carried out in a study of shared clonotypes between healthy human individuals. Comments on this clone: Its antigen is not identified.

Naive-designated CD8 cells lacked CD45RO, were positively enriched for CCR7, and omitted terminally differentiated effector memory CD45RA+ cells. Overall study results and limits: In four donors, around 4.5% of naive CD4 clonotypes appeared in common. Sampling covered blood only; tissue repertoires likely differ.

The authors split each subset's genomic DNA evenly across several immunoSEQ plates. Repertoires were generated with immunoSEQ multiplex PCR, while TCRdb's copy carries only in-frame clones and drops some. The sample carries some 2,100,000 clones, under 95% recorded once. The length of the CDR3 is 12 residues. Trimming pared 10 bases from V and 4 bases from J, leaving 13 bases between. Germline CDR1 reads ENHRY; CDR2 reads SYGVKD. Sequencing was performed on naive CD8+ T cells from PBMCs. The chain has TRBV10-3 and TRBJ1-1, with unresolved D. The source is a man between 18 and 35 years old in good health. Some clones in this sample may be carry-over from other donors' samples. The CDR3 sequence is CATGGGRTEAFF. CDR3 nucleotides: TGTGCCACCGGTGGCGGGCGCACTGAAGCTTTCTTT.